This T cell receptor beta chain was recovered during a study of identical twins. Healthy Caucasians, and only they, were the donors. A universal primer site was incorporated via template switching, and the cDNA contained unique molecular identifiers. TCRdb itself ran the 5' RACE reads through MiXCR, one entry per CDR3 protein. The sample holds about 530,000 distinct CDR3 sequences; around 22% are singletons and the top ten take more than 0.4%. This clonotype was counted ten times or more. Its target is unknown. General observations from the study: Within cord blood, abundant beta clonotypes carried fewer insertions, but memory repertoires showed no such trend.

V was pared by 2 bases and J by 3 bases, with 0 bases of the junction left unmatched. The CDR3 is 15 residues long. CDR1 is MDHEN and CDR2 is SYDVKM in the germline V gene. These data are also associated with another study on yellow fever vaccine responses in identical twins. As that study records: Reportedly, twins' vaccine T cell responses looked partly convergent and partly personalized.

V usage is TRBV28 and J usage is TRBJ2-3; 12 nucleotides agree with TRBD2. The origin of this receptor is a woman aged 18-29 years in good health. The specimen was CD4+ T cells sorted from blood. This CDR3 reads CASSLGTSGTDTQYF. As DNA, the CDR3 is TGTGCCAGCAGTTTAGGGACTAGCGGGACAGATACGCAGTATTTT.